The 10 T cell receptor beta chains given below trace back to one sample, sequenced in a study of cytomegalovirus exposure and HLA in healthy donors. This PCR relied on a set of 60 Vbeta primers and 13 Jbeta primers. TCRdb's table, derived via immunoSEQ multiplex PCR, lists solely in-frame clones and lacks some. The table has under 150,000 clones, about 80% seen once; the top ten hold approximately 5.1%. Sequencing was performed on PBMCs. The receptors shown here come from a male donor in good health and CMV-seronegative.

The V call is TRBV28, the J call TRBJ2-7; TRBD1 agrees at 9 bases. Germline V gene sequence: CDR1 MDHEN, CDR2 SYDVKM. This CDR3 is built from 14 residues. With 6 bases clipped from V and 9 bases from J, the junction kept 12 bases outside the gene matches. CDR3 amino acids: CASSTGTGTFAQYF. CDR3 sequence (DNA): TGTGCCAGCAGCACCGGGACAGGGACTTTTGCGCAGTACTTC.

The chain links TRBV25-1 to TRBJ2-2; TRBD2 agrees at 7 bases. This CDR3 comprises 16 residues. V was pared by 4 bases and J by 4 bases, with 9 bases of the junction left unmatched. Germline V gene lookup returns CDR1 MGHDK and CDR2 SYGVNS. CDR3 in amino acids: CASSGGSGASTGELFF. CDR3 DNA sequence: TGTGCCAGCAGTGGGGGAAGCGGGGCGAGCACCGGGGAGCTGTTTTTT.

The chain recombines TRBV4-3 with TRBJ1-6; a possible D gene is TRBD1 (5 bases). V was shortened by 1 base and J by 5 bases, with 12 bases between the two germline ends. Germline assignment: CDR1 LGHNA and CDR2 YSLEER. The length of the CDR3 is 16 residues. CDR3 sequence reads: CASSQVWGWDNSPLHF. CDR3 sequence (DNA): TGCGCCAGCAGCCAAGTATGGGGCTGGGATAATTCACCCCTCCACTTT.

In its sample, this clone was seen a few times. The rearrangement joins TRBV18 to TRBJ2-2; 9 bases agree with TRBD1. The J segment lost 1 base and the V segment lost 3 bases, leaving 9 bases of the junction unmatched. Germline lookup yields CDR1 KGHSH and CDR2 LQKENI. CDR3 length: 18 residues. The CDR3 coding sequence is TGTGCCAGCTCACCTTTGATACCGGGACAGGGGAACACCGGGGAGCTGTTTTTT. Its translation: CASSPLIPGQGNTGELFF.

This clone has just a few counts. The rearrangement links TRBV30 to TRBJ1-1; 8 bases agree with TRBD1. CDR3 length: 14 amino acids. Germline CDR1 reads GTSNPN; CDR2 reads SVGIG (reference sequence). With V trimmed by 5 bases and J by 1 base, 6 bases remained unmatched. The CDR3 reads CAWREGTGNTEAFF. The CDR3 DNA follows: TGTGCCTGGCGCGAGGGGACAGGGAACACTGAAGCTTTCTTT.

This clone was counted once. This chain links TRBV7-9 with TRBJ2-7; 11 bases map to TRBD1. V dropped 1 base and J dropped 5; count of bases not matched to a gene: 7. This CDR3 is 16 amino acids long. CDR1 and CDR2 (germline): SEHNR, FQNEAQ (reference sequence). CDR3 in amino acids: CASSLDPGQGVHEQYF. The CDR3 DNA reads TGTGCCAGCAGCTTAGATCCGGGACAGGGGGTACACGAGCAGTACTTC.

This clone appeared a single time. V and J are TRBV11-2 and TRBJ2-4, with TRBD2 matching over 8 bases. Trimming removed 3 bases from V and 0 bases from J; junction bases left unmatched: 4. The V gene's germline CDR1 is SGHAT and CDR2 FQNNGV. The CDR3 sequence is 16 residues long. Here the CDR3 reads CASSFAAGVAKNIQYF. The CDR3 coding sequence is TGTGCCAGCAGCTTTGCAGCGGGGGTAGCCAAAAACATTCAGTACTTC.

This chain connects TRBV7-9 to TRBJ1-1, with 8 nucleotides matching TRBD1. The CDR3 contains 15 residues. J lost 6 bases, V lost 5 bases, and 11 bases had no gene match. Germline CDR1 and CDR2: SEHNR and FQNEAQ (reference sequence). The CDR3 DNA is TGTGCCAGCAGCCCTAAGGACAGGGTTTGGTCTGAAGCTTTCTTT. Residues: CASSPKDRVWSEAFF.

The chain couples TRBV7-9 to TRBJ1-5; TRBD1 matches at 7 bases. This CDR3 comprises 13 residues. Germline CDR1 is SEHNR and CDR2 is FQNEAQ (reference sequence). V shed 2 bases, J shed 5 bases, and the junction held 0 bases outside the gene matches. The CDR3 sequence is CASSLTGDQPQHF. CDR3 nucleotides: TGTGCCAGCAGCTTAACAGGGGATCAGCCCCAGCATTTT.

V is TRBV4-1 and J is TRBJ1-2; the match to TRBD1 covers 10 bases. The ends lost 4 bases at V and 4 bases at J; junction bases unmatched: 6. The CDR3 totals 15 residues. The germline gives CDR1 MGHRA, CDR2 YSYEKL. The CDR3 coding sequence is TGCGCCAGCAGCCCCCGGGACAGGGGACCCTATGGCTACACCTTC. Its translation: CASSPRDRGPYGYTF.